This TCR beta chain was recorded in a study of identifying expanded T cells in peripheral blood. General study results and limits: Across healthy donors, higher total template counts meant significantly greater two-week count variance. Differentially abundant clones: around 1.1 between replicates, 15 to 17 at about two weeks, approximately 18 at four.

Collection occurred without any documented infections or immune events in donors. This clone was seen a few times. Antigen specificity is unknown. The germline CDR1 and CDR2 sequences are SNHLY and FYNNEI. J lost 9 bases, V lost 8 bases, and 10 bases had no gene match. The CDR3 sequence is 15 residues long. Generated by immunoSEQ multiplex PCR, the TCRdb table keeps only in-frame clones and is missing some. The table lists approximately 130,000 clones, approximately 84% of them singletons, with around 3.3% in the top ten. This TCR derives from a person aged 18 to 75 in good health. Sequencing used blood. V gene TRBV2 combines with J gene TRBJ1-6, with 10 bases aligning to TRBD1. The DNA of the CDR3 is TGTGCCAGCTCCCCGGACAGGGGGTTTAGTTCACCCCTCCACTTT. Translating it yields CASSPDRGFSSPLHF.